The rows below give T cell receptor beta chains drawn from one sample of a study of cytomegalovirus exposure and HLA in healthy donors. Only in-frame clones appear in the TCRdb table, and some are missing; sequencing was by immunoSEQ multiplex PCR. Found here are 100,000 to 150,000 clones, about two thirds of them singletons; the top ten hold 2% to 2.5%. The sample taken for sequencing was PBMCs. These TCRs come from a woman aged 40 to 49 in good health and CMV-seronegative. CDR3s include the opening cysteine and the closing phenylalanine or tryptophan. Not every row has a clone size; where given, it reads once, few, many or a size class.

-	TRBV30	12	CAWSVSAAEAFF
-	TRBV6-6	15	CASSNGWGGAKTQYF
few	TRBV7-9	12	CASSFGPDEQYF
-	TRBV27	14	CATQGPLGHSPLHF
-	TRBV25-1	16	CASSGGQGVNTGELFF
-	TRBV27	12	CASRGAYNEQFF
-	TRBV19	14	CASSIQTGAGELFF
-	TRBV7-9	14	CASSLIGSRGGYTF
-	TRBV28	15	CASSPPGQGFNGYTF
few	TRBV6-5	14	CASSLRGGNSPLHF
few	TRBV2	14	CASKSPRDIDEQFF
-	TRBV30	14	CAWNRGASSYEQYF
once	TRBV30	12	CAWKGENQPQHF
-	TRBV4-3	18	CASSGWWGLRDSLYEQYF
-	TRBV7-2	13	CASSYDRSYEQYF
-	TRBV9	15	CASSVVGVSTDTQYF
-	TRBV6-1	16	CASSESDSYSGNTIYF
-	TRBV7-2	14	CASSLAEGPYGYTF
-	TRBV6-6	16	CASRPIGRKSQETQYF
few	TRBV2	14	CASNGQDFYQPQHF
-	TRBV28	15	CASTPGPGAHNEQFF
-	TRBV7-6	14	CASSLGTINQPQHF
-	TRBV30	14	CAAQLGQGSQKLFF
-	TRBV20-1	11	CSARSDTEAFF
-	TRBV11-3	13	CASSLYATYEQYF
-	TRBV19	11	CASSTGHGYTF
-	TRBV30	14	CAWSVKGDNQPQHF